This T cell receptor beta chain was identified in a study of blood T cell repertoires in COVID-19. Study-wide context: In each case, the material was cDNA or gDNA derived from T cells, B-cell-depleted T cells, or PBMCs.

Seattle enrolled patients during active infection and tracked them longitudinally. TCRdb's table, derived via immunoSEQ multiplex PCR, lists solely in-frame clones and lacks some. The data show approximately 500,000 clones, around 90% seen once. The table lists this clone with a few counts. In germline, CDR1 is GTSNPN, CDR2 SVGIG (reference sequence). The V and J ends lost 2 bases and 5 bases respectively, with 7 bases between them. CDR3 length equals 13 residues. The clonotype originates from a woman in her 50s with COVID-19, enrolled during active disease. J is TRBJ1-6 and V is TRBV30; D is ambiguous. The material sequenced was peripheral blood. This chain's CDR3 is CAWSKQHNSPLHF. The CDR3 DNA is TGTGCCTGGAGTAAACAGCATAATTCACCCCTCCACTTT.